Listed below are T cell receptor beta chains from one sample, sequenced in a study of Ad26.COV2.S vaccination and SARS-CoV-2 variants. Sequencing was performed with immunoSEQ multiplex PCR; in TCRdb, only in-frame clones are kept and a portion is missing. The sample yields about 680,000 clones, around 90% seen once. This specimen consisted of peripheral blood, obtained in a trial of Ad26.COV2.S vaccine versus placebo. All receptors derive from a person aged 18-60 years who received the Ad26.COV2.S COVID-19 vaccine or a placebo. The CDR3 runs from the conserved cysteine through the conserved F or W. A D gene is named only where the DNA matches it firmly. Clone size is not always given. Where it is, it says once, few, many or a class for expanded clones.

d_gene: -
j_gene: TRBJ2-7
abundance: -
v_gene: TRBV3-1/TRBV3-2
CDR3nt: TGTGCCAGCAGCCGCAGGGGAGGTACTCTTTACGAGCAGTACTTC
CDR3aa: CASSRRGGTLYEQYF

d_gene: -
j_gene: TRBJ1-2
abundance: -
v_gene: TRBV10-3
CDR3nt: TGTGCCACCCAGGGAGGCGGTTCATCTAACTATGGCTACACCTTC
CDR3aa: CATQGGGSSNYGYTF

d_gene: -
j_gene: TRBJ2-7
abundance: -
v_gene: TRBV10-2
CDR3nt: TGCGCCAGCAGTACGTCAGGTGGCGAGCAGTACTTC
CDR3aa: CASSTSGGEQYF

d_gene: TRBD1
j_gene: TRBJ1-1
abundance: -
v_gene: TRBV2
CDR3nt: TGTGCCAGCTCGGTCAGGGGGGGCCCTGAAGCTTTCTTT
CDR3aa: CASSVRGGPEAFF

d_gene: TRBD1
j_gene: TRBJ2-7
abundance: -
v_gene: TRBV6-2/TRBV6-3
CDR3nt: TGTGCCAGCAACCCACAGGGGTCAACCTACGAGCAGTACTTC
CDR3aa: CASNPQGSTYEQYF

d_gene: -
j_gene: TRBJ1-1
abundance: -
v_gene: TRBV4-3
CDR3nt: TGCGCCAGCAGCCAAGATTCCTGGCAGTTAGCTTTCTTT
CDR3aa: CASSQDSWQLAFF

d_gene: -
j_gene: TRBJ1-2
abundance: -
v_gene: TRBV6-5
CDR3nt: TGTGCCAGTTCCGGGTCCCTTAACTATGGCTACACCTTC
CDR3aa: CASSGSLNYGYTF

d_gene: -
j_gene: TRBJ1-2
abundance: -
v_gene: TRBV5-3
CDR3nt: TGTGCCAGAAGCTCAGGGGTTATCGGCTATGGCTACACCTTC
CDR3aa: CARSSGVIGYGYTF

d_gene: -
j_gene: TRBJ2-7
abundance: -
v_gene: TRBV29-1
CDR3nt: TGCAGCGTTGAGCAGGGTATGGAGCAGTACTTC
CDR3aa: CSVEQGMEQYF

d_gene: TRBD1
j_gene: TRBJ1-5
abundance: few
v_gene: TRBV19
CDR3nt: TGTGCCAGTAGCCGGACAGGGGGCGGCAATCAGCCCCAGCATTTT
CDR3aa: CASSRTGGGNQPQHF

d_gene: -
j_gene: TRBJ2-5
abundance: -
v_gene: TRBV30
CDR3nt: TGTGCCTGGAGTGTCCGCTGGGAGACCCAGTACTTC
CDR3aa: CAWSVRWETQYF

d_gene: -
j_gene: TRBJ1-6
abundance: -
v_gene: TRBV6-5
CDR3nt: TGTGCCAGCAGTTACAGTCCGGGGAGTTCACCCCTCCACTTT
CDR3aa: CASSYSPGSSPLHF

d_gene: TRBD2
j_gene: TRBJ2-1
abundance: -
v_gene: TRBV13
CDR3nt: TGTGCCAGCAGCGCGCGGGGGAGCTCCTACAATGAGCAGTTCTTC
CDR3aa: CASSARGSSYNEQFF

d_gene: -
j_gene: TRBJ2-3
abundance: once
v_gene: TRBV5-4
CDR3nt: TGTGCCAGCAGCTTATATGGGGCAGATACGCAGTATTTT
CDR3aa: CASSLYGADTQYF

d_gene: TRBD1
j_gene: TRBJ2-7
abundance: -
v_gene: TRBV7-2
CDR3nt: TGTGCCAGCAGCGAGGCCCGGGACAGAGCCTACGAGCAGTACTTC
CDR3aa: CASSEARDRAYEQYF

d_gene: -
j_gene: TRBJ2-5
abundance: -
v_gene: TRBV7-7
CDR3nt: TGTGCTAGCAGCCCCTGGGGGGCAGGGGGCCAAGAGACCCAGTACTTC
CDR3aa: CASSPWGAGGQETQYF

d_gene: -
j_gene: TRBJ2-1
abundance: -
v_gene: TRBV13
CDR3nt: TGTGCCAGCAGCCCCGAAGGGACGAATGAGCAGTTCTTC
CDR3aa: CASSPEGTNEQFF

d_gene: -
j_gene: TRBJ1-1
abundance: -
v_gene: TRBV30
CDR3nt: TGTGCCTGGAGTGACAGGCGGGACACTGAAGCTTTCTTT
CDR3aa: CAWSDRRDTEAFF

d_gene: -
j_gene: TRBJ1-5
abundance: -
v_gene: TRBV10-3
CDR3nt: TGTGCCATCAGTGATCTTTTGGGGCCCCAGCATTTT
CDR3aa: CAISDLLGPQHF

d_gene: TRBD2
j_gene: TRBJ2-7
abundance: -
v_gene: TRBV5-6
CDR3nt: TGTGCCAGCAGCCCGGACCCTAGCGGGAGGGCCTACGAGCAGTACTTC
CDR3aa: CASSPDPSGRAYEQYF

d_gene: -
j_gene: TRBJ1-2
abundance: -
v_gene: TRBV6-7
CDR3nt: TGTGCCAGTTCGATATATGGCTACACCTTC
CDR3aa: CASSIYGYTF

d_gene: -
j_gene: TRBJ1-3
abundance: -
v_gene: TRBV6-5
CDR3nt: TGTGCCAGCAGTTACTCGGGGGCCAGCTCTGGAAACACCATATATTTT
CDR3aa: CASSYSGASSGNTIYF

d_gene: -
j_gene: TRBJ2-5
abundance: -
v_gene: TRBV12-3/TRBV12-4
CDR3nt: TGTGCCAGCAGTCGATATCCTGGAGAGACCCAGTACTTC
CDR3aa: CASSRYPGETQYF

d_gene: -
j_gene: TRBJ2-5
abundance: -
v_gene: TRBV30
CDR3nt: TGTGCCTGGAGTGCCGGGAGCACGGGGACCCAGTACTTC
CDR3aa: CAWSAGSTGTQYF

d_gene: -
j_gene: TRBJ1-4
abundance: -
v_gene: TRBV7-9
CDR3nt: TGTGCCAGCAGTAGTACAGGAGGACTCAAGGGTGAAAAACTGTTTTTT
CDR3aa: CASSSTGGLKGEKLFF

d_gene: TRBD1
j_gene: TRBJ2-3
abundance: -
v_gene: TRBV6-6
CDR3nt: TGTGCCAGCAGAACAGGGGAACAATTCACAGATACGCAGTATTTT
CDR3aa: CASRTGEQFTDTQYF

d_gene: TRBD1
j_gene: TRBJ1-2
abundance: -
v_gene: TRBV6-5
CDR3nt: TGTGCCAGCAGCTCGGACAGGGGGCTCTATGGCTACACCTTC
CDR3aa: CASSSDRGLYGYTF

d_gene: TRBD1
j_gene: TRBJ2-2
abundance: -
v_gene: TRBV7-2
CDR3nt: TGTGCCAGCAGCCCGACAGGGAGCGGGGAGCTGTTTTTT
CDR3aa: CASSPTGSGELFF

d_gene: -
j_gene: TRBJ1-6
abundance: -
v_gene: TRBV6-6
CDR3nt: TGTGCCAGCAGTTACTCCACAGGGCAAGGTTCACCCCTCCACTTT
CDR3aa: CASSYSTGQGSPLHF

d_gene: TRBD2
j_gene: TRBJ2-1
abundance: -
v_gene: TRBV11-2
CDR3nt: TGTGCCAGCAGGTGGGAGGGCTCCGGGATTTACAATGAGCAGTTCTTC
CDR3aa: CASRWEGSGIYNEQFF

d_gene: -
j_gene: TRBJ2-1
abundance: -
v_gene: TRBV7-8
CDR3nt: TGTGCCAGCAGCCTCCAAGCCCAGTACAATGAGCAGTTCTTC
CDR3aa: CASSLQAQYNEQFF

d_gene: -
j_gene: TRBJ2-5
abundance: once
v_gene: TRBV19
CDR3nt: TGTGCCAGTAGTATTTGGGGCGGACAAGAGACCCAGTACTTC
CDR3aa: CASSIWGGQETQYF

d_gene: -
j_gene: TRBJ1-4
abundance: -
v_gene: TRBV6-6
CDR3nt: TGTGCCAGCAGTCCCGGAATCGACAGCACTGCAACTAATGAAAAACTGTTTTTT
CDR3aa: CASSPGIDSTATNEKLFF

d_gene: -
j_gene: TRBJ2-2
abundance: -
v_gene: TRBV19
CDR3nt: TGTGCCAGTAGGTCGAGCATCTCTAACACCGGGGAGCTGTTTTTT
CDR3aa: CASRSSISNTGELFF

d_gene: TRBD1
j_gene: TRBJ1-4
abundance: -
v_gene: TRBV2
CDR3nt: TGTGCCAGCAAGGACGGACAGGCTGGGGAAAAACTGTTTTTT
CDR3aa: CASKDGQAGEKLFF

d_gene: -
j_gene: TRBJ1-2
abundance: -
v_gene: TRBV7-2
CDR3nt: TGTGCCAGCAGCTTAGAGCGTACAGCAAGCCGCGGCTACACCTTC
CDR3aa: CASSLERTASRGYTF

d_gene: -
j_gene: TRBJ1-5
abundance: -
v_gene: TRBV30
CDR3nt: TGTGCCTGGAGTATCCCCGGGGGGCAGCCCCAGCATTTT
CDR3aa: CAWSIPGGQPQHF

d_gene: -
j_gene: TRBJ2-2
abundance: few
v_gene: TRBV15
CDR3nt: TGTGCCACCAGCAGAGATATAGGGAACACCGGGGAGCTGTTTTTT
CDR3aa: CATSRDIGNTGELFF

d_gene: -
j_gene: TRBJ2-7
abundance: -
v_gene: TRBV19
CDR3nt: TGTGCCAGTAGTATGAAACAGGGACGGCCTGCTTACGAGCAGTACTTC
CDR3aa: CASSMKQGRPAYEQYF

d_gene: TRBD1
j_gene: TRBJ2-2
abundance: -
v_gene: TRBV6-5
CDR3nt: TGTGCCAGCCGCCGGGACAGGGTGACCGGGGAGCTGTTTTTT
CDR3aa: CASRRDRVTGELFF

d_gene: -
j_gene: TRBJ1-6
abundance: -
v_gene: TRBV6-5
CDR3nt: TGTGCCAGCTTCCAAAATTCACCCCTCCACTTT
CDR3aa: CASFQNSPLHF

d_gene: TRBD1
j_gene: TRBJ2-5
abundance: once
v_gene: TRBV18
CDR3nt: TGTGCCAGCTCAGAAAACTCCGGGACAGGGGAGACCCAGTACTTC
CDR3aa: CASSENSGTGETQYF

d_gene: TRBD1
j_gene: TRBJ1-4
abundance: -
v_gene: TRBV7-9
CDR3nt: TGTGCCAGCAGCCCAGGGGGAGCTGGTAATGAAAAACTGTTTTTT
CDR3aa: CASSPGGAGNEKLFF

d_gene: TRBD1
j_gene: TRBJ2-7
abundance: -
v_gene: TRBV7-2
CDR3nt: TGTGCCAGCAGCTTAACCTACAGGGGCGGTGAGCAGTACTTC
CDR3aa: CASSLTYRGGEQYF

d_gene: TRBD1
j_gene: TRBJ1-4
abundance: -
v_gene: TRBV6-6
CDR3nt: TGTGCCAGCAGAATAGGATCCGGGACAGGGAGTGAAAAACTGTTTTTT
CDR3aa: CASRIGSGTGSEKLFF

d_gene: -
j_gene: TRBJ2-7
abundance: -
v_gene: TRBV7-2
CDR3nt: TGTGCCAGCAGCGCTGGAGGAGTCCGTTTCGAGCAGTACTTC
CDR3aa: CASSAGGVRFEQYF

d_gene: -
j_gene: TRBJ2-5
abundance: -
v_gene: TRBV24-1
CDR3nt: TGTGCCACCAGTACGCCAGGGAGCCAAGAGACCCAGTACTTC
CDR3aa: CATSTPGSQETQYF

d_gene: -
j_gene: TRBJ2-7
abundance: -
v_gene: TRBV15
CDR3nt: TGTGCCACCAGCAGAGTTGGTGGGGTAGACGAGCAGTACTTC
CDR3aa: CATSRVGGVDEQYF